The sequence of this T cell receptor (beta chain) was determined in a study of Ad26.COV2.S vaccination and SARS-CoV-2 variants. Study-wide background: Each vaccinee took Ad26.COV2.S intramuscularly, once or twice 56 days apart.

The repertoire was sequenced with immunoSEQ multiplex PCR; TCRdb's copy has only in-frame clones and lacks some. The profile shows around 400,000 clones, 90% of them singletons. Treatment noted: around 19 received Ad26.COV2.S at low or high dose, single or two shots; several received placebo; per-sample allocation not given. Vaccine and placebo recipients were sampled on day 63 after the first injection. Aged 18-55 years, donor was enrolled in Boston in the early 2020s. The sequence came from a person between 18 and 65 years old who received the Ad26.COV2.S COVID-19 vaccine or a placebo. The specimen was peripheral blood, collected in a trial of Ad26.COV2.S vaccine versus placebo.

The chain's CDR3 is CASSLRGGTVQETQYF. The CDR3 bases are TGTGCCAGCAGCTTAAGGGGGGGGACAGTACAAGAGACCCAGTACTTC. This chain links TRBV7-2 with TRBJ2-5; D is tentatively TRBD1 or TRBD2 (7 bases each). The length of the CDR3 is 16 residues. V was cut by 2 bases and J by 2 bases, with 15 bases left in between. CDR1 and CDR2 from the germline V gene are SGHTA and FQGNSA.